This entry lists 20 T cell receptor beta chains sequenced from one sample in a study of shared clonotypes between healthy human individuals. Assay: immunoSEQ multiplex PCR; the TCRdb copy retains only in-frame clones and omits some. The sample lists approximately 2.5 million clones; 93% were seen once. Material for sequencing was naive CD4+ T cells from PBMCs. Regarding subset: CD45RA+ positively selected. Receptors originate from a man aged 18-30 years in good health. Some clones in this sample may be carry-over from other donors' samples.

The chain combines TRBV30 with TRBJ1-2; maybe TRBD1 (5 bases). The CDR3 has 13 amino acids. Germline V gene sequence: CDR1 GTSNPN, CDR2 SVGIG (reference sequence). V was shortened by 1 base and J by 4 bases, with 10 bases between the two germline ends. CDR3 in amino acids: CAWSADSSYGYTF. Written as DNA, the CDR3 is TGTGCCTGGAGTGCAGACAGCTCCTATGGCTACACCTTC.

CDR3 sequence reads: CASRGPSDSPNEQFF. The CDR3, as DNA: TGCGCCAGCCGCGGTCCGTCGGACAGCCCCAATGAGCAGTTCTTC. The J gene is TRBJ2-1, the V gene TRBV5-1; TRBD1 might be the D (6 bases). The CDR3 extends over 15 amino acids. Germline V CDR1 and CDR2: SGHRS, YFSETQ. The V gene lost 7 bases and the J gene lost 6 bases, with 20 bases spanning the gap. The full variable domain, its missing parts supplied by reference TRBV5-1 and TRBJ2-1, is KAGVTQTPRYLIKTRGQQVTLSCSPISGHRSVSWYQQTPGQGLQFLFEYFSETQRNKGNFPGRFSGRQFSNSRSEMNVSTLELGDSALYLCASRGPSDSPNEQFFGPGTRLTVL.

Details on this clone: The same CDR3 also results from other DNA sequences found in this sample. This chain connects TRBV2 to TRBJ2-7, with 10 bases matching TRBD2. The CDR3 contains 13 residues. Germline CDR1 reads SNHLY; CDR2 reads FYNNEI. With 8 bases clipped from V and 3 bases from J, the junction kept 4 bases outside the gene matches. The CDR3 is CASRLAGVYEQYF. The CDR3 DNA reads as TGTGCCAGCCGGCTAGCGGGAGTCTACGAGCAGTACTTC. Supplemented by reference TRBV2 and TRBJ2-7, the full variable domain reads EPEVTQTPSHQVTQMGQEVILRCVPISNHLYFYWYRQILGQKVEFLVSFYNNEISEKSEIFDDQFSVERPDGSNFTLKIRSTKLEDSAMYFCASRLAGVYEQYFGPGTRLTVT.

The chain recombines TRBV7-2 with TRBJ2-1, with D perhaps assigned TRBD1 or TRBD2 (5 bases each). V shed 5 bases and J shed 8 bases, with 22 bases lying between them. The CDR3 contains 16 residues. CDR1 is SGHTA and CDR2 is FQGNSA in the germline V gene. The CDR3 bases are TGTGCCAGCAGCCGTTGGGGGACCCAGAATGGGTATGAGCAGTTCTTC. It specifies CASSRWGTQNGYEQFF.

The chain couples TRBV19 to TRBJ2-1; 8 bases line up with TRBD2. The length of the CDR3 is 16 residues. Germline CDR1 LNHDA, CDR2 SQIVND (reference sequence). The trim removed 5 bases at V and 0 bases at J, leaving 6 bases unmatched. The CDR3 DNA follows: TGTGCCAGTAGTTTACTCGGGAGGGCCTCCTACAATGAGCAGTTCTTC. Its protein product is CASSLLGRASYNEQFF.

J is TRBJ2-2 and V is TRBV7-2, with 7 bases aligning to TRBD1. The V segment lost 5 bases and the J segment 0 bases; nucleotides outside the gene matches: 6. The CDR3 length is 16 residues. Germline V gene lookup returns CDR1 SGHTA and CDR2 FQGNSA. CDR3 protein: CASSPQGVANTGELFF. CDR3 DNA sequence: TGTGCCAGCAGCCCCCAGGGGGTCGCGAACACCGGGGAGCTGTTTTTT.

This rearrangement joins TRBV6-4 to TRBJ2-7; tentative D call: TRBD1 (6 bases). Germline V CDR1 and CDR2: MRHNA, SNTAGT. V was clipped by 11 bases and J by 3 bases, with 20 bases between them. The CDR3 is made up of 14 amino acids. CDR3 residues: CAGVRGGEIYEQYF. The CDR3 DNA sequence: TGTGCCGGAGTGAGAGGGGGTGAGATCTACGAGCAGTACTTC.

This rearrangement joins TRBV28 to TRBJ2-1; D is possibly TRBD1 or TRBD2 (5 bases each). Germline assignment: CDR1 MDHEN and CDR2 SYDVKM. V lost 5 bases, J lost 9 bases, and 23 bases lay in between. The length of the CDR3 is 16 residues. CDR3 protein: CASSGTGVTLRAEQFF. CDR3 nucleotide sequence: TGTGCCAGCAGTGGGACCGGGGTAACCCTCAGGGCTGAGCAGTTCTTC.

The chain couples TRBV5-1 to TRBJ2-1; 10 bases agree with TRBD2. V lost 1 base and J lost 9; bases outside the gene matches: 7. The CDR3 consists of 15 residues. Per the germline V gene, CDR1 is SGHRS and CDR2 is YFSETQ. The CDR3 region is CASSLLAGEIGEQFF. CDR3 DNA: TGCGCCAGCAGCTTGCTAGCGGGAGAAATAGGTGAGCAGTTCTTC.

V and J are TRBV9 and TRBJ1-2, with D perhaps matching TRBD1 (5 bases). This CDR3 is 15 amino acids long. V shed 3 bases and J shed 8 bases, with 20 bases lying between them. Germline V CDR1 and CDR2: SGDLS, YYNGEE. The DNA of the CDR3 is TGTGCCAGCAGCGCCGCTCTTCCCAGGGCCATAGGCTACACCTTC. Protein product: CASSAALPRAIGYTF.

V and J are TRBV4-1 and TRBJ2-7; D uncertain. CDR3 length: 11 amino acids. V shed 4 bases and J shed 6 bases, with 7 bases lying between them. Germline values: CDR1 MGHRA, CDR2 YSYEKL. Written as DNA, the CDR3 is TGCGCCAGCAGCCGCGGCGGCGAGCAGTACTTC. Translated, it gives CASSRGGEQYF.

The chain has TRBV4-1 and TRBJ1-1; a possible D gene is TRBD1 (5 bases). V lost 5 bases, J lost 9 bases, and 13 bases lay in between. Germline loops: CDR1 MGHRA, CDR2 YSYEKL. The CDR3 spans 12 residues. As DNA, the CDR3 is TGCGCCAGCAGCAGGGACGGACTTAAAGCTTTCTTT. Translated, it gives CASSRDGLKAFF.

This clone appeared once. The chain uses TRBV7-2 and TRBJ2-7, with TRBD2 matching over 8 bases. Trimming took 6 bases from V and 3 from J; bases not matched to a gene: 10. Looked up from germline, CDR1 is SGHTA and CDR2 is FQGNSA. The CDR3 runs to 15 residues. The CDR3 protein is CASSKALAGNYEQYF. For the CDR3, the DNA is TGTGCCAGCAGTAAGGCGTTAGCGGGGAACTACGAGCAGTACTTC.

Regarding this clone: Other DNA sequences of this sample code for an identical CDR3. Written as DNA, the CDR3 is TGTGCCAGCAGCTTGGGGCAGGGAGGAGAGACCCAGTACTTC. As protein: CASSLGQGGETQYF. This rearrangement joins TRBV5-4 to TRBJ2-5; D perhaps matches TRBD2 (6 bases). V lost 0 bases and J lost 4, with 10 bases in between. Germline CDR1 SGHNT, CDR2 YYREEE (reference sequence). The CDR3 covers 14 residues.

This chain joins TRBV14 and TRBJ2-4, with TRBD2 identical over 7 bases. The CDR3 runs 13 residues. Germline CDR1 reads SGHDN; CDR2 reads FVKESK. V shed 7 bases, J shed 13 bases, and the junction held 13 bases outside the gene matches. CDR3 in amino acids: CASTAAGASGQYF. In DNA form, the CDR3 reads TGTGCCAGCACCGCGGCCGGGGCTAGCGGCCAGTACTTC.

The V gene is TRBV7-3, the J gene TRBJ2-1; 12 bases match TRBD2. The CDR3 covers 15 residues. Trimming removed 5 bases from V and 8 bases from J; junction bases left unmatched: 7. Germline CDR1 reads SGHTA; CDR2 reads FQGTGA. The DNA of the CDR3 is TGTGCCAGCAGCGTTAGACTAGCGGGAGCCCATGAGCAGTTCTTC. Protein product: CASSVRLAGAHEQFF. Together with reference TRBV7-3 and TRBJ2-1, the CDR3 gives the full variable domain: GAGVSQTPSNKVTEKGKYVELRCDPISGHTALYWYRQSLGQGPEFLIYFQGTGAADDSGLPNDRFFAVRPEGSVSTLKIQRTERGDSAVYLCASSVRLAGAHEQFFGPGTRLTVL.

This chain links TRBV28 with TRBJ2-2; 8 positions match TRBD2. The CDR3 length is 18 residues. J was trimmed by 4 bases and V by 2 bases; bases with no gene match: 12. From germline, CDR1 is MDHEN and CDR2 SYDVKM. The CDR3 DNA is TGTGCCAGCAGTTTAGCCCCCGGGAGGGGTGCGGCCACCGGGGAGCTGTTTTTT. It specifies CASSLAPGRGAATGELFF.

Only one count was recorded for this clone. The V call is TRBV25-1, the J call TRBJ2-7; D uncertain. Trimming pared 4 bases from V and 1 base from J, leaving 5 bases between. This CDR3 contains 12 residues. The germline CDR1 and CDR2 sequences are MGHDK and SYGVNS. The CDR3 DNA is TGTGCCAGCAGTGCGTTTTCCTACGAGCAGTACTTC. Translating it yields CASSAFSYEQYF.

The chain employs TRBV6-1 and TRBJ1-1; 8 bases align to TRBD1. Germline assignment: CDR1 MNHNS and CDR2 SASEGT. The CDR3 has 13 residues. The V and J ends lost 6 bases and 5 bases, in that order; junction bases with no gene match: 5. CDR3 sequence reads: CASRNRGWTEAFF. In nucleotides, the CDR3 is TGTGCCAGCAGGAACAGGGGGTGGACTGAAGCTTTCTTT.

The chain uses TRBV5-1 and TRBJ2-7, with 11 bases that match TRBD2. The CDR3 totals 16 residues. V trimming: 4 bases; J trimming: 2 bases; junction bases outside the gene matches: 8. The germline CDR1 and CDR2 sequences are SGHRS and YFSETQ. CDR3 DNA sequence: TGCGCCAGCAGCCGGGGCGGGACTAGCGGTACCTACGAGCAGTACTTC. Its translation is CASSRGGTSGTYEQYF.